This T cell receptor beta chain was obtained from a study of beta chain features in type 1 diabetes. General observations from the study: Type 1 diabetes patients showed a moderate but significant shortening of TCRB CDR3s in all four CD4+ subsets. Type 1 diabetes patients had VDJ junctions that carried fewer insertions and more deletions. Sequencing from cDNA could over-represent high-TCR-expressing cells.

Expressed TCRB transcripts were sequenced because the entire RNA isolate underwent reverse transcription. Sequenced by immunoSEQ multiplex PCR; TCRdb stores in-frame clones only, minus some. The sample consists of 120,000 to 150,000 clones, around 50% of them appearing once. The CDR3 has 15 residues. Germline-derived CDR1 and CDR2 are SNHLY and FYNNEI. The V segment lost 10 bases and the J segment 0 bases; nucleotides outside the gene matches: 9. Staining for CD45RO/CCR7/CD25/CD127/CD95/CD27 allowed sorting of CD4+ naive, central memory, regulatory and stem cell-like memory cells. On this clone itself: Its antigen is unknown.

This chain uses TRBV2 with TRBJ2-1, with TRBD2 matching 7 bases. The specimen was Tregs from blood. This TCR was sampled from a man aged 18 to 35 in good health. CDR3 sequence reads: CATSGLVSSYNEQFF. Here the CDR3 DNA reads TGTGCCACCTCAGGACTAGTCTCCTCCTACAATGAGCAGTTCTTC. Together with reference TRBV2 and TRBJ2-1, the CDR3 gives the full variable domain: EPEVTQTPSHQVTQMGQEVILRCVPISNHLYFYWYRQILGQKVEFLVSFYNNEISEKSEIFDDQFSVERPDGSNFTLKIRSTKLEDSAMYFCATSGLVSSYNEQFFGPGTRLTVL.